Shown below are 31 T cell receptor beta chains from a single sample sequenced in a study of shared clonotypes between healthy human individuals. Profiled with immunoSEQ multiplex PCR; TCRdb holds only in-frame clones, not every one. The sample records around 1 million clones, around three quarters being singletons. Material: memory CD4+ T cells sorted from blood. Subset given: CD45RA-negative fraction. The receptor source for this set is a man aged 18 to 29 in good health.

The rearrangement uses TRBV30 and TRBJ2-4; 8 bases are shared with TRBD2. Germline V gene lookup returns CDR1 GTSNPN and CDR2 SVGIG (reference sequence). The CDR3 is 15 residues long. Trimming at V came to 3 bases and at J to 2 bases, leaving 6 bases not matched to a gene. The CDR3 here is CAWSFQRGSKNIQYF. The CDR3 nucleotides read TGTGCCTGGAGCTTTCAGCGGGGGTCCAAAAACATTCAGTACTTC.

The chain carries TRBV6-1 and TRBJ1-4; D is unresolved. Trimming left V 4 bases short and J 8 bases short, with 11 bases between. The CDR3 is made up of 13 amino acids. Per germline, CDR1 MNHNS and CDR2 SASEGT. The CDR3 is CASSVNPGEKLFF. The CDR3 DNA follows: TGTGCCAGCAGTGTGAACCCCGGGGAAAAACTGTTTTTT.

The chain recombines TRBV19 with TRBJ2-5; 10 positions match TRBD2. Germline CDR1 LNHDA, CDR2 SQIVND (reference sequence). J gave up 4 bases and V 3 bases, and 8 bases lay outside the gene matches. The CDR3 extends over 16 amino acids. CDR3 protein: CASSIGTSAGGETQYF. The CDR3 coding sequence is TGTGCCAGTAGTATCGGGACTAGCGCGGGGGGAGAGACCCAGTACTTC.

The chain is built from TRBV14 and TRBJ2-1, with 12 bases identical to TRBD2. Trimming took 4 bases from V and 9 from J; bases not matched to a gene: 7. This CDR3 contains 15 residues. Germline CDR1 and CDR2: SGHDN and FVKESK. The CDR3 DNA reads as TGTGCCAGCAGCCGGTCTAGCGGGGGGGCCAGTGAGCAGTTCTTC. Its translation: CASSRSSGGASEQFF.

V is TRBV27 and J is TRBJ2-1, with D perhaps matching TRBD1 (6 bases). This CDR3 comprises 11 residues. Germline CDR1 and CDR2: MNHEY and SMNVEV (reference sequence). V shed 8 bases and J shed 9 bases, with 11 bases lying between them. The CDR3 DNA sequence: TGTGCCAGCGGCCAGGGGACTGAGCAGTTCTTC. The encoded protein is CASGQGTEQFF.

This clone was observed a handful of times. In the same sample, other DNA sequences code for this CDR3. The rearrangement joins TRBV29-1 to TRBJ1-1, with a weak D call TRBD1 (5 bases). The germline gives CDR1 SQVTM, CDR2 ANQGSEA. The CDR3 length is 13 residues. Deletions cut 7 bases from V and 0 bases from J, with 12 bases between. This CDR3 reads CSGSGHLNTEAFF. CDR3 sequence (DNA): TGCAGCGGCTCAGGACACCTGAACACTGAAGCTTTCTTT. Drawing the rest from reference TRBV29-1 and TRBJ1-1, the complete variable domain is SAVISQKPSRDICQRGTSLTIQCQVDSQVTMMFWYRQQPGQSLTLIATANQGSEATYESGFVIDKFPISRPNLTFSTLTVSNMSPEDSSIYLCSGSGHLNTEAFFGQGTRLTVV.

The CDR3 region has the DNA TGCGCCAGCAGCTTGGTCCCAGGAGGCCAGGGGGATTCACCCCTCCACTTT. Protein sequence: CASSLVPGGQGDSPLHF. V usage is TRBV5-1 and J usage is TRBJ1-6, with 7 bases identical to TRBD1. Germline CDR1 and CDR2: SGHRS and YFSETQ. V was clipped by 0 bases and J by 8 bases; unmatched bases: 11. The CDR3 is 17 residues long.

The rearrangement links TRBV7-9 to TRBJ1-2; 7 bases agree with TRBD1. With V trimmed by 1 base and J by 0 bases, 2 bases remained unmatched. The germline V gene encodes CDR1 SEHNR and CDR2 FQNEAQ (reference sequence). The CDR3 has 15 residues. CDR3 in amino acids: CASSLGQGSNYGYTF. The CDR3 nucleotides read TGTGCCAGCAGCTTAGGACAGGGATCTAACTATGGCTACACCTTC.

In regard to this clone: One base away lies a much larger clone, so this may be a sequencing read error. J is TRBJ2-5 and V is TRBV5-1; 10 bases line up with TRBD2. Germline values: CDR1 SGHRS, CDR2 YFSETQ. The CDR3 contains 16 residues. DNA of the CDR3: TGCGCCAGCAGCTTTGGGACTAGCGCGAAAGGAGAGGCCCAGTACTTC. Its protein is CASSFGTSAKGEAQYF.

As to this clone: It may be a read error: a sequence one base away is much more abundant. The sample contains more than one DNA sequence encoding this CDR3. The genes are TRBV11-3 and TRBJ2-7; possible D gene TRBD2, 6 bases. The ends were cut back, 1 base at V and 1 base at J, with 8 bases in the middle. Germline V gene data show CDR1 as SGHNT and CDR2 as YENEEA. The CDR3 consists of 14 residues. CDR3 protein: CASSLGRGSYEQYF. DNA for the CDR3: TGTGCCAGCAGCTTAGGGCGGGGTTCCTACGAGCAGTACTTC.

This sequence joins TRBV10-3 and TRBJ2-5, with 10 bases matching TRBD2. The junction had 6 bases not matched to a gene; V was cut back by 8 bases and J by 3 bases. The CDR3 contains 14 residues. CDR1 and CDR2 (germline): ENHRY, SYGVKD. The CDR3 nucleotides are TGTGCCATCTCTAGGACTAGCGGAAAAGAGACCCAGTACTTC. It encodes CAISRTSGKETQYF.

The chain uses TRBV5-1 and TRBJ2-5; 12 bases map to TRBD2. The trim removed 0 bases at V and 1 base at J, leaving 4 bases unmatched. The CDR3 spans 17 residues. Looked up from germline, CDR1 is SGHRS and CDR2 is YFSETQ. CDR3 sequence reads: CASSLGLLAGGQETQYF. The CDR3 DNA is TGCGCCAGCAGCTTGGGACTACTAGCGGGGGGCCAAGAGACCCAGTACTTC.

This sequence joins TRBV5-8 and TRBJ1-1; perhaps TRBD1 as D (5 bases). V lost 3 bases and J lost 6, with 15 bases in between. The CDR3 has 14 residues. The germline gives CDR1 SGHTS, CDR2 YDEGEE. The CDR3 loop is CASSSLQGMPEAFF. CDR3 coding DNA: TGTGCCAGCAGCTCTCTTCAGGGTATGCCTGAAGCTTTCTTT.

This clone was seen many times. Here the CDR3 reads CASSESGVSNEKLFF. The CDR3 bases are TGTGCCAGCAGTGAATCCGGCGTTAGTAATGAAAAACTGTTTTTT. The chain employs TRBV2 and TRBJ1-4; no clear D gene. The germline V and J ends were trimmed by 2 bases and 4 bases, with 11 bases remaining between them. The CDR3 sequence is 15 residues long. Germline V gene sequence: CDR1 SNHLY, CDR2 FYNNEI.

The chain carries TRBV5-4 and TRBJ2-2, with 10 bases aligning to TRBD2. CDR3 length: 15 residues. V gave up 2 bases and J gave up 7 bases; unmatched junction bases: 5. Germline-derived CDR1 and CDR2 are SGHNT and YYREEE (reference sequence). The CDR3 spells CASSFEREGHGELFF. As DNA, the CDR3 is TGTGCCAGCAGCTTCGAGCGGGAGGGCCACGGGGAGCTGTTTTTT.

The rearrangement links TRBV5-1 to TRBJ2-5; TRBD2 aligns across 8 bases. From germline, CDR1 is SGHRS and CDR2 YFSETQ. The V segment lost 4 bases and the J segment 4 bases; nucleotides outside the gene matches: 6. This CDR3 spans 14 amino acids. The CDR3 DNA follows: TGCGCCAGCAGCCCGGTAGCGGGGTCAGAGACCCAGTACTTC. Its translation is CASSPVAGSETQYF.

This chain connects TRBV11-2 to TRBJ2-7, with D hard to call. The germline V gene has CDR1 SGHAT and CDR2 FQNNGV. The CDR3 has 15 amino acids. Trimming removed 1 base at V and 2 bases at J, with 12 bases between. The CDR3 bases are TGTGCCAGCAGCTTAGTCGTTTCCGGAACCTACGAGCAGTACTTC. Its protein product is CASSLVVSGTYEQYF.

A few counts support this clone. The chain links TRBV29-1 to TRBJ1-1; D uncertain. The CDR3 sequence is 13 residues long. Germline loops: CDR1 SQVTM, CDR2 ANQGSEA. V was shortened by 7 bases and J by 4 bases, with 16 bases between the two germline ends. The CDR3 spells CSGRVGVGTEAFF. The CDR3 bases are TGCAGCGGGAGAGTGGGCGTCGGCACTGAAGCTTTCTTT.

The V and J genes are TRBV7-6 and TRBJ1-5; D unclear. Trimming shortened V by 1 base and J by 0 bases, and 10 bases separated the two germline ends. The CDR3 length is 16 residues. Germline V gene data show CDR1 as SGHVS and CDR2 as FNYEAQ. The CDR3 loop reads CASSLGAGPSNQPQHF. The CDR3 nucleotides read TGTGCCAGCAGCTTAGGGGCAGGCCCTAGCAATCAGCCCCAGCATTTT.

As DNA, the CDR3 is TGCGCCAGCAGCTTGGCCAGGACTAGCGAAACCGACGAGCAGTACTTC. It is translated as CASSLARTSETDEQYF. This chain links TRBV5-1 with TRBJ2-7, with 9 nucleotides matching TRBD2. In germline, CDR1 is SGHRS, CDR2 YFSETQ. The CDR3 length is 16 residues. Unmatched junction bases numbered 9, after V lost 0 bases and J lost 5 bases.

V is TRBV5-1 and J is TRBJ2-7; 9 nucleotides agree with TRBD2. Trimming removed 0 bases from V and 3 bases from J; junction bases left unmatched: 10. CDR1 SGHRS and CDR2 YFSETQ come from the germline V gene. This CDR3 region has 17 residues. This CDR3 is CASSLGWSSGTIYEQYF. The CDR3 DNA reads as TGCGCCAGCAGCTTGGGGTGGTCTAGCGGGACCATCTACGAGCAGTACTTC.

The chain has TRBV11-2 and TRBJ2-5, with 8 positions matching TRBD2. The CDR3 runs 15 residues. The V gene's germline CDR1 is SGHAT and CDR2 FQNNGV. V shed 1 base, J shed 4 bases, and the junction held 5 bases outside the gene matches. For the CDR3, the DNA is TGTGCCAGCAGCTTAGCGGGGGGGCCAACAGAGACCCAGTACTTC. Translating it yields CASSLAGGPTETQYF. Using reference TRBV11-2 and TRBJ2-5 for the parts outside the CDR3, the full variable domain is EAGVAQSPRYKIIEKRQSVAFWCNPISGHATLYWYQQILGQGPKLLIQFQNNGVVDDSQLPKDRFSAERLKGVDSTLKIQPAKLEDSAVYLCASSLAGGPTETQYFGPGTRLLVL.

The chain has TRBV27 and TRBJ1-1; D unresolved. The CDR3 loop spans 13 amino acids. The V end was cut by 6 bases, the J end by 6 bases, with 14 bases between. CDR1 and CDR2 from the germline V gene are MNHEY and SMNVEV (reference sequence). The CDR3 DNA is TGTGCCAGCAGACCCCCCTTGAGGGCTGAAGCTTTCTTT. Translating gives CASRPPLRAEAFF.

The chain recombines TRBV27 with TRBJ1-4; D is perhaps TRBD1 (5 bases). CDR3 size: 16 residues. Trimming took off 1 base at V and 3 bases at J, with 12 bases between the two ends. In germline, CDR1 is MNHEY, CDR2 SMNVEV (reference sequence). The CDR3 loop reads CASSLCGGIANEKLFF. CDR3 nucleotide sequence: TGTGCCAGCAGTTTATGTGGGGGAATAGCTAATGAAAAACTGTTTTTT.

CDR3 sequence reads: CASSRGRQGIYGYTF. As DNA, the CDR3 is TGCGCCAGCAGCCGGGGTCGGCAGGGAATCTATGGCTACACCTTC. The gene calls are TRBV5-1 and TRBJ1-2; maybe TRBD1 (5 bases). Per germline, CDR1 SGHRS and CDR2 YFSETQ. Trimming cost V 4 bases and J 4 bases, with 17 bases left between them. This CDR3 spans 15 amino acids.

This chain joins TRBV9 and TRBJ1-2, with TRBD1 as a possible D gene (6 bases). The V gene lost 6 bases and the J gene lost 1 base, with 16 bases spanning the gap. Germline values: CDR1 SGDLS, CDR2 YYNGEE. The CDR3 is 15 amino acids. CDR3 amino acids: CASTPPGGHNYGYTF. The CDR3 nucleotides read TGTGCCAGCACCCCGCCCGGGGGGCATAACTATGGCTACACCTTC.

The chain carries TRBV6-6 and TRBJ1-6; D ambiguous. CDR1 is MNHNY, CDR2 SVGAGI, per germline (reference sequence). The CDR3 consists of 12 residues. Trimming stripped 5 bases from V and 8 bases from J, with 7 bases between. The DNA of the CDR3 is TGTGCCAGCAGTGACGGGTATTCACCCCTCCACTTT. Protein: CASSDGYSPLHF.

The gene calls are TRBV7-2 and TRBJ2-1; 12 positions match TRBD1. Germline assignment: CDR1 SGHTA and CDR2 FQGNSA. The CDR3 covers 18 residues. V shed 4 bases and J 3 bases; nucleotides not matched to a gene: 10. In DNA form, the CDR3 reads TGTGCCAGCAGCTCCCCCGGGACAGGGGGCGATCGCTACAATGAGCAGTTCTTC. Translated, it gives CASSSPGTGGDRYNEQFF.

The chain uses TRBV5-1 and TRBJ2-6; the match to TRBD1 covers 9 bases. V gave up 3 bases and J gave up 0 bases; unmatched junction bases: 13. The CDR3 is 20 amino acids. From germline, CDR1 is SGHRS and CDR2 YFSETQ. CDR3 sequence: CASSSGRGQGLYSGANVLTF. CDR3 sequence (DNA): TGCGCCAGCAGCTCTGGCCGGGGACAGGGCCTCTACTCTGGGGCCAACGTCCTGACTTTC.

The rearrangement uses TRBV28 and TRBJ1-6; D perhaps matches TRBD1 (5 bases). The CDR3 contains 16 residues. Trimming left V 6 bases short and J 10 bases short, with 22 bases between. Germline lookup yields CDR1 MDHEN and CDR2 SYDVKM. CDR3 protein: CASRPSGTAPGSPLHF. DNA of the CDR3: TGTGCCAGCAGGCCTTCCGGGACGGCCCCCGGGTCACCCCTCCACTTT. Full variable domain (remainder filled in from reference TRBV28 and TRBJ1-6): DVKVTQSSRYLVKRTGEKVFLECVQDMDHENMFWYRQDPGLGLRLIYFSYDVKMKEKGDIPEGYSVSREKKERFSLILESASTNQTSMYLCASRPSGTAPGSPLHFGNGTRLTVT.

The chain recombines TRBV18 with TRBJ2-2, with 9 bases that match TRBD2. CDR1 is KGHSH, CDR2 LQKENI, per germline. The V segment lost 5 bases and the J segment 4 bases; nucleotides outside the gene matches: 5. The CDR3 sequence is 15 residues long. The CDR3 sequence is CASSTGLASTGELFF. CDR3 nucleotides: TGTGCCAGCTCAACAGGACTAGCGAGCACCGGGGAGCTGTTTTTT. Combining the CDR3 with reference TRBV18 and TRBJ2-2 gives the whole variable domain NAGVMQNPRHLVRRRGQEARLRCSPMKGHSHVYWYRQLPEEGLKFMVYLQKENIIDESGMPKERFSAEFPKEGPSILRIQQVVRGDSAAYFCASSTGLASTGELFFGEGSRLTVL.